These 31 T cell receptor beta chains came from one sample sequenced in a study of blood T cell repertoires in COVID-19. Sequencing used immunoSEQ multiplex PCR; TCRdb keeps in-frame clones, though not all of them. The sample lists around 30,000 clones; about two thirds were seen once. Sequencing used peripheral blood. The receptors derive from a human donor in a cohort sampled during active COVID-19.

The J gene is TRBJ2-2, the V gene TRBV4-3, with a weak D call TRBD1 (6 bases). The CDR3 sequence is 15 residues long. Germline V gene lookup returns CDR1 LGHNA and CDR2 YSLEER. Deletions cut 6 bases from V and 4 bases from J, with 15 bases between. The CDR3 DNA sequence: TGCGCCAGCAGACAGGGATATTTGGTCACCGGGGAGCTGTTTTTT. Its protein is CASRQGYLVTGELFF.

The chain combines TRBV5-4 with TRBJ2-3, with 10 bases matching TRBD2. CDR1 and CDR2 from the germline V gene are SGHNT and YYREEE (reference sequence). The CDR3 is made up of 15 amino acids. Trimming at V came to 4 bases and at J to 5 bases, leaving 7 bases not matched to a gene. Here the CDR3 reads CASSLPGLALDTQYF. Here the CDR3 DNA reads TGTGCCAGCAGCCTACCGGGACTAGCGTTAGATACGCAGTATTTT.

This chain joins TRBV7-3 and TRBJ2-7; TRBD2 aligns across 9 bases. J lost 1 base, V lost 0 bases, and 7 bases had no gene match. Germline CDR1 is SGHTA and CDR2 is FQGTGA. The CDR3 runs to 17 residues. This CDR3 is CASSLTGGSGSSYEQYF. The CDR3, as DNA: TGTGCCAGCAGCTTAACCGGGGGTAGCGGGAGTTCCTACGAGCAGTACTTC.

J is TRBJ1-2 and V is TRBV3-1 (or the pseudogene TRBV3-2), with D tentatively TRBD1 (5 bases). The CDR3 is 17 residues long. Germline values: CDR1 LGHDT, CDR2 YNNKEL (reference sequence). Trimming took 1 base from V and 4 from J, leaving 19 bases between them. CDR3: CASSQGTLTANFYGYTF. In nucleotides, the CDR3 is TGTGCCAGCAGCCAAGGCACCTTGACAGCAAATTTCTATGGCTACACCTTC.

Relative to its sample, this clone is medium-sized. CDR3 residues: CASSDTGGTTEAFF. CDR3 nucleotide sequence: TGCGCCAGCAGCGATACAGGGGGCACCACTGAAGCTTTCTTT. The J gene is TRBJ1-1, the V gene TRBV5-1; 9 positions match TRBD1. The CDR3 sequence is 14 residues long. V dropped 4 bases and J dropped 4; count of bases not matched to a gene: 5. The germline V gene encodes CDR1 SGHRS and CDR2 YFSETQ.

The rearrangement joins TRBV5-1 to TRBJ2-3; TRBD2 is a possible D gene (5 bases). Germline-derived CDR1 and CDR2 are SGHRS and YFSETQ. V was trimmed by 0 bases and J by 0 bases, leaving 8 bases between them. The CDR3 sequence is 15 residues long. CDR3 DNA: TGCGCCAGCAGCTTGGCCGGGATCAGCACAGATACGCAGTATTTT. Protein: CASSLAGISTDTQYF.

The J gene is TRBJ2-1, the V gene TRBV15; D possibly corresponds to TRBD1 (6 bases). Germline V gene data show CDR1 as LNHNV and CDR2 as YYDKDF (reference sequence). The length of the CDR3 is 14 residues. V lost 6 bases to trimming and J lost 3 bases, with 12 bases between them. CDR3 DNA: TGTGCCACCAGACCGGGACACAACTACAATGAGCAGTTCTTC. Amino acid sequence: CATRPGHNYNEQFF.

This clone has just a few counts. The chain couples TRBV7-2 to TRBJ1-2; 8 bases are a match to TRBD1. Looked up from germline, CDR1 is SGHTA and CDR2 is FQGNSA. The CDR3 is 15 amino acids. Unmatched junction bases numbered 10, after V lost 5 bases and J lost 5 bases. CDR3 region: CASSPPVQGAYGYTF. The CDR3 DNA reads TGTGCCAGCAGCCCGCCGGTGCAGGGGGCATATGGCTACACCTTC.

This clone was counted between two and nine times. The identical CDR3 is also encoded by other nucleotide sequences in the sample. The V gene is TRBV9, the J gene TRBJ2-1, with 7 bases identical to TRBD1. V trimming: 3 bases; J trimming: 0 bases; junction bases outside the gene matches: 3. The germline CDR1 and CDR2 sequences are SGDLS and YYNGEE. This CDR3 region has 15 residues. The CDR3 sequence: CASSAQGNSYNEQFF. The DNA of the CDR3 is TGTGCCAGCAGCGCACAGGGGAACTCCTACAATGAGCAGTTCTTC.

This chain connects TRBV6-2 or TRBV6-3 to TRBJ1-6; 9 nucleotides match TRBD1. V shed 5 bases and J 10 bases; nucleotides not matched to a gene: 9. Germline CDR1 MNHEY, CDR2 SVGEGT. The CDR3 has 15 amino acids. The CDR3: CASSDPGTGRSPLHF. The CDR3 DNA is TGTGCCAGCAGTGACCCCGGGACAGGGCGCTCACCCCTCCACTTT.

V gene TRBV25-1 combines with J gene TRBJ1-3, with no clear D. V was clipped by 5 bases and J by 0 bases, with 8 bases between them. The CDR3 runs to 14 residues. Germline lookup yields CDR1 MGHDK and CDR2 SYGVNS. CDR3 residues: CASSLGDSGNTIYF. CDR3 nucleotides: TGTGCCAGCAGTCTGGGAGACTCTGGAAACACCATATATTTT.

The CDR3 spells CASSEYVRASAYNEQFF. In nucleotides, the CDR3 is TGTGCCAGCAGTGAATACGTTCGAGCGAGTGCCTACAATGAGCAGTTCTTC. The chain recombines TRBV2 with TRBJ2-1; D is unclear. The germline V and J ends were trimmed by 2 bases and 2 bases, with 16 bases remaining between them. From germline, CDR1 is SNHLY and CDR2 FYNNEI. This CDR3 contains 17 residues.

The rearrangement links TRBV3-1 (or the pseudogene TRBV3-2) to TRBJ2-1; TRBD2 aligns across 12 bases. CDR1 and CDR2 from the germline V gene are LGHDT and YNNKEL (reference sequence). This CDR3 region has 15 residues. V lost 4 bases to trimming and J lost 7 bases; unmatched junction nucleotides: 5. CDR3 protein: CASSLRTSGANEQFF. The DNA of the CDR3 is TGTGCCAGCAGCCTAAGGACTAGCGGGGCTAATGAGCAGTTCTTC.

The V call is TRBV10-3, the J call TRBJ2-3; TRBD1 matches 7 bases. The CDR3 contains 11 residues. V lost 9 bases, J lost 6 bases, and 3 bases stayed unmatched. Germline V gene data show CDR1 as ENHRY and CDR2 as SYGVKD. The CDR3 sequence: CAIGQVDTQYF. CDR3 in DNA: TGTGCCATTGGACAGGTGGATACGCAGTATTTT.

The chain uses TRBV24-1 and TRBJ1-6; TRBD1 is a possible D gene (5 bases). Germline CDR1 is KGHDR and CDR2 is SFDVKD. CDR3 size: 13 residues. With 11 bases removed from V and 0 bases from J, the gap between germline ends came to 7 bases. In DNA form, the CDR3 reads TGTGCCAAAGGGGACTCCTATAATTCACCCCTCCACTTT. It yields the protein CAKGDSYNSPLHF.

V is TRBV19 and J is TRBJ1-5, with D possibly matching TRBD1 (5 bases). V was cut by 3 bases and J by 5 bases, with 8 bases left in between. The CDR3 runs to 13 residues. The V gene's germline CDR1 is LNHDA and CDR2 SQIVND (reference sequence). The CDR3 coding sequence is TGTGCCAGTAGTATCGGGGGGGATCAGCCCCAGCATTTT. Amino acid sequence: CASSIGGDQPQHF.

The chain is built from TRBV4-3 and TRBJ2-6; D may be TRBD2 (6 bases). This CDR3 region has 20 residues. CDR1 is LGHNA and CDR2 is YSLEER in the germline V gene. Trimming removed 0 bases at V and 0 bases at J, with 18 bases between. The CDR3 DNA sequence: TGCGCCAGCAGCCAAGAGGCGGAACCGGGACTGCACTCTGGGGCCAACGTCCTGACTTTC. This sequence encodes CASSQEAEPGLHSGANVLTF.

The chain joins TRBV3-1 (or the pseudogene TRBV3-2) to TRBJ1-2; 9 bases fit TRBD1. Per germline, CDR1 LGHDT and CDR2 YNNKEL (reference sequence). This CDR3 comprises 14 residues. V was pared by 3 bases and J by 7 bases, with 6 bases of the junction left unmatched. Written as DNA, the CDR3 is TGTGCCAGCAGCCAGCAAACAGGGGGCATTGGCTACACCTTC. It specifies CASSQQTGGIGYTF.

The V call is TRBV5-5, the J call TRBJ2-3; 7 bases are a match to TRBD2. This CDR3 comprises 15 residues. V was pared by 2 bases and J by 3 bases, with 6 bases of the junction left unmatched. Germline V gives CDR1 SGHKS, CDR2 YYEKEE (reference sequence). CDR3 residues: CASSFRDYPTDTQYF. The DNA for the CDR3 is TGTGCCAGCAGCTTTCGGGACTATCCGACAGATACGCAGTATTTT.

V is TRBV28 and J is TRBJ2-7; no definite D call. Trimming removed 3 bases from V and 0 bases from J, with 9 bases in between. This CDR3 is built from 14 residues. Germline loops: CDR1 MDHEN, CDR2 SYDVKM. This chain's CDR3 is CASSFDQISYEQYF. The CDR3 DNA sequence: TGTGCCAGCAGTTTCGATCAGATCTCCTACGAGCAGTACTTC.

CDR3 nucleotides: TGTGCCAGCAGCTTAGGCCCCGCCAGGTCCAACACCGGGGAGCTGTTTTTT. Its protein is CASSLGPARSNTGELFF. This chain uses TRBV11-3 with TRBJ2-2; no clear D gene. Per the germline V gene, CDR1 is SGHNT and CDR2 is YENEEA. Trimming stripped 1 base from V and 2 bases from J, with 14 bases between. The CDR3 runs 17 residues.

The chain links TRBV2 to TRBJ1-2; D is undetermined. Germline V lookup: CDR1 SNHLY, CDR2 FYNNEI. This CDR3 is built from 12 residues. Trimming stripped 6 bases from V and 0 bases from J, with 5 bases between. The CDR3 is CASSGTNYGYTF. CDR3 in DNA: TGTGCCAGCAGCGGGACTAACTATGGCTACACCTTC.

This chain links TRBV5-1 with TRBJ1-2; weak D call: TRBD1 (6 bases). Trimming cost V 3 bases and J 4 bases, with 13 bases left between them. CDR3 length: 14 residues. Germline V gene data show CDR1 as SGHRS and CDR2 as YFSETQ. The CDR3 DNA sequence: TGCGCCAGCAGCTACGGACAGAGCATCTATGGCTACACCTTC. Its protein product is CASSYGQSIYGYTF.

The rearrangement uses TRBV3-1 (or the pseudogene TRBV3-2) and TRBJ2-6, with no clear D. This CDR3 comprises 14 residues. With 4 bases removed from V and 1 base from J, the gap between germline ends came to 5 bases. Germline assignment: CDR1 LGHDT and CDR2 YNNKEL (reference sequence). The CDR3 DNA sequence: TGTGCCAGCAGCCCTATATCTGGGGCCAACGTCCTGACTTTC. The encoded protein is CASSPISGANVLTF.

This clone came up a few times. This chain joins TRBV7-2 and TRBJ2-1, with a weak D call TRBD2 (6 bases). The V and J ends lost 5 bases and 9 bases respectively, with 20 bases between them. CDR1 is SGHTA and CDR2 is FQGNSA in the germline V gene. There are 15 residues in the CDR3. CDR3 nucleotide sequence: TGTGCCAGCAGCCCAAGGAGTGGCGGGGTGGGTGAGCAGTTCTTC. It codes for CASSPRSGGVGEQFF.

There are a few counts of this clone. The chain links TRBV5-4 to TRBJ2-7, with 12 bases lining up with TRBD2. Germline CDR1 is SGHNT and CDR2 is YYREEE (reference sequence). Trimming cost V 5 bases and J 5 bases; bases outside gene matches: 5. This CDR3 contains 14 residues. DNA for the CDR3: TGTGCCAGCAGTCAGACTAGCGGGAGCAACGAGCAGTACTTC. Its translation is CASSQTSGSNEQYF. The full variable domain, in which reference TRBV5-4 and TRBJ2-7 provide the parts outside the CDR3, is ETGVTQSPTHLIKTRGQQVTLRCSSQSGHNTVSWYQQALGQGPQFIFQYYREEENGRGNFPPRFSGLQFPNYSSELNVNALELDDSALYLCASSQTSGSNEQYFGPGTRLTVT.

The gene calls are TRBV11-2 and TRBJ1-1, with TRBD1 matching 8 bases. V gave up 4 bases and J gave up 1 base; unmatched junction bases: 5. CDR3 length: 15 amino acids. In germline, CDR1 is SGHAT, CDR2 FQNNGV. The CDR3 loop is CASSSLRGRNTEAFF. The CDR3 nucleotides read TGTGCCAGCAGCTCACTCAGGGGGCGGAACACTGAAGCTTTCTTT.

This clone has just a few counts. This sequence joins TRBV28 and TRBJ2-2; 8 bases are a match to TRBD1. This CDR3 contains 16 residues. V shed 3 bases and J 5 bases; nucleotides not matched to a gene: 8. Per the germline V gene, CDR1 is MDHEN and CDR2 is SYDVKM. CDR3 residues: CASSFPSGGRTGELFF. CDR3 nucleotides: TGTGCCAGCAGTTTCCCCTCAGGGGGCCGAACCGGGGAGCTGTTTTTT. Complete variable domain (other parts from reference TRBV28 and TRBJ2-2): DVKVTQSSRYLVKRTGEKVFLECVQDMDHENMFWYRQDPGLGLRLIYFSYDVKMKEKGDIPEGYSVSREKKERFSLILESASTNQTSMYLCASSFPSGGRTGELFFGEGSRLTVL.

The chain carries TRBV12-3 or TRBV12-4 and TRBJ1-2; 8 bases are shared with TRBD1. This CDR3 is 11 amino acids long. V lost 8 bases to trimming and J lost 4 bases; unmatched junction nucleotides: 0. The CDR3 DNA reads TGTGCCAGCGGACAGGGCTATGGCTACACCTTC. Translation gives CASGQGYGYTF.

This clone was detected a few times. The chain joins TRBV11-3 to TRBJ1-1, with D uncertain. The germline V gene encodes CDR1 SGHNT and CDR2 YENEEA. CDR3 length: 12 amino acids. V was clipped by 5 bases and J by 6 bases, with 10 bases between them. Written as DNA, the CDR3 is TGTGCCAGCAGCGTCGGAGAGTCTGAAGCTTTCTTT. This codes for CASSVGESEAFF.

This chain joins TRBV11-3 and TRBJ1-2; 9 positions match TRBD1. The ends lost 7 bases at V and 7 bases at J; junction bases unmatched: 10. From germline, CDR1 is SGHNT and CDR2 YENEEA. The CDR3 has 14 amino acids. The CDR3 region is CASTSNTGGSGYTF. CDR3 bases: TGTGCCAGCACCTCCAATACAGGGGGCTCTGGCTACACCTTC.